The present T cell receptor beta chain was sequenced within a study of human T cells and chemical hapten exposure. Study findings and constraints: Following DPC sensitization, TCRs present above 1 in 1000 frequency showed no change.

The time point denotes: pre-sensitization, week 0. Treatment reported: therapeutic diphenylcyclopropenone sensitization with weekly scalp DPC. V was pared by 4 bases and J by 7 bases, with 6 bases of the junction left unmatched. Germline values: CDR1 DFQATT, CDR2 SNEGSKA (reference sequence). CDR3 length equals 14 residues. Ten or more counts support this clonotype. As yet, its antigen is unknown. TCRdb fed the RACE reads into MiXCR, producing one record per CDR3 protein. Counted here are 300,000 to 450,000 distinct CDR3 sequences, approximately 5% occurring once; the ten biggest clones make up 2.5% to 3%.

This TCR was recovered from a woman between 45 and 60 years old with alopecia areata. Some clones in this sample may be carry-over from other donors' samples. This sequence joins TRBV20-1 and TRBJ2-7; 14 bases align to TRBD2. Sample: whole blood, taken in connection with sensitization to the hapten diphenylcyclopropenone (DPC). The CDR3 loop reads CSAIPGLAGAEQYF. CDR3 bases: TGCAGTGCTATCCCGGGACTAGCGGGAGCGGAGCAGTACTTC.